The entry below describes one TCR beta chain. In terms of age and location, participants ranged from roughly 18 to 100 years and lived in about 25 US areas. Trimming cost V 2 bases and J 2 bases, with 13 bases left between them. Germline CDR1 is SGHVS and CDR2 is FQNEAQ. The CDR3 has 15 residues. These data originate in a study of blood T cell repertoires in COVID-19. Background on the study: PBMCs, B-cell-depleted T cells, or T cells were the source of the cDNA or gDNA that made up the material.

TCRdb keeps only in-frame clones here, not all; method: immunoSEQ multiplex PCR. Here the sample spans under 300,000 clones, roughly 84% being singletons. This sequence joins TRBV7-8 and TRBJ2-7; D is perhaps TRBD2 (6 bases). The material sequenced was PBMCs or T cells enriched from blood (not recorded which). The TCR sequence derives from a man in his forties or fifties who had recovered from COVID-19. The CDR3 DNA is TGTGCCAGCAGCTTAATGCGGGACGAGCCCTACGAGCAGTACTTC. It encodes CASSLMRDEPYEQYF.